This T cell receptor (beta chain) was sequenced for a study of T-cell reconstitution after alpha-beta-depleted transplantation in children. Unique molecular identifiers were used in preparing the TCRbeta library. A single record per CDR3 protein comes from TCRdb applying MiXCR to the PCR reads. The sample has about 830,000 distinct CDR3 sequences, 16% seen once; the top ten hold under 6%. The CDR3 is 15 amino acids. V gave up 1 base and J gave up 3 bases, with 10 bases separating them. Germline CDR1 LNHNV, CDR2 YYDKDF (reference sequence). The sample here was PBMCs, mostly from graft donor cells, taken 360 days after TCRalphabeta/CD19-depleted stem cell transplant. The chain recombines TRBV15 with TRBJ1-3; D unclear. This TCR derives from a male patient younger than 18 who had a stem cell transplant for acute lymphoblastic leukemia, so the T cells may come from the graft donor. CDR3 loop: CATSRGRPSGNTIYF. DNA for the CDR3: TGTGCCACCAGCAGAGGCCGTCCTAGTGGAAACACCATATATTTT.